This T cell receptor beta chain was identified during a study of OX40 agonist ivuxolimab in advanced cancers. Method: immunoSEQ multiplex PCR; TCRdb's copy keeps in-frame clones and lacks some. The sample has about 27,000 clones; approximately 86% are singletons. This clone was counted a single time. The germline V gene has CDR1 SGHAT and CDR2 FQNNGV. This CDR3 spans 13 amino acids. The V end was cut by 1 base, the J end by 9 bases, with 11 bases between. The material was CD4+ or CD8+ T cells sorted from blood, obtained in a trial of the OX40 agonist ivuxolimab. The rearrangement uses TRBV11-2 and TRBJ2-3, with unresolved D. The clonotype comes from an adult with an advanced solid tumor such as melanoma, head and neck, liver or kidney cancer. The CDR3 is CASSLVGSLTQYF. In DNA, the CDR3 is TGTGCCAGCAGCTTAGTAGGTTCTTTAACGCAGTATTTT.